The entry below gives a single TCR beta chain sequence along with its context. Antigen: not known. This specimen belongs to a study of T cells expressing NK-cell markers. General study findings and limits: The CD3+CD56-NKG2C+ fraction was also led by these clonotypes in a few donors. Of the CD8+ T cell pool in several donors, roughly 1.0-8% was accounted for by dominant NKG2C+ clonotypes. It remained uncertain whether the expanded NKG2C+ T cell clones were specific for HCMV antigens.

For each CDR3 protein, TCRdb gives one entry from its re-call of the 5' RACE reads, without DNA. In total, the table holds about 450,000 distinct CDR3 sequences. The CDR3 totals 15 residues. Looked up from germline, CDR1 is MNHEY and CDR2 is SMNVEV (reference sequence). The receptor's source is a woman aged 18 to 75 in good health. The V gene is TRBV27, the J gene TRBJ2-3; with no DNA, the TCRdb D assignment of TRBD2 cannot be verified. The sequencing input was blood T cells: a sorted CD56 or NKG2C T cell subset, CD4+ or CD8+ T cells, or bulk PBMC T cells (not recorded which). CDR3 loop: CASSIWAMESDTQYF.